One sample yielded the 30 T cell receptor beta chains listed below, sequenced in a study of T-cell reconstitution after alpha-beta-depleted transplantation in children. Molecular barcoding with unique molecular identifiers was used for the TCRbeta library. TCRdb re-called the PCR reads with MiXCR, one entry per CDR3 protein. The sample has a few hundred thousand distinct CDR3 sequences, 7.5% to 10% seen once. The specimen comprised PBMCs from the stem cell graft donor, sampled from the stem cell graft. The receptors were gathered from a human donor who donated a stem cell graft to a child with SCID.

This clonotype was counted ten times or more. The chain carries TRBV7-2 and TRBJ2-5; no clear D gene. Germline V gives CDR1 SGHTA, CDR2 FQGNSA. V lost 1 base and J lost 1, with 10 bases in between. This CDR3 contains 15 residues. This CDR3 is CASSLVWRPQETQYF. CDR3 coding DNA: TGTGCCAGCAGCTTAGTCTGGCGTCCCCAAGAGACCCAGTACTTC.

At least ten counts were recorded for this clonotype. The genes are TRBV14 and TRBJ2-1, with a tentative D call TRBD1 (6 bases). The V end was cut by 4 bases, the J end by 1 base, with 14 bases between. This CDR3 region has 16 residues. Germline loops: CDR1 SGHDN, CDR2 FVKESK. CDR3 amino acids: CASSRQPGHSYNEQFF. DNA for the CDR3: TGTGCCAGCAGCCGGCAACCGGGACATTCCTACAATGAGCAGTTCTTC.

This clonotype was counted once. The gene calls are TRBV2 and TRBJ2-1; D may be TRBD1 (6 bases). V lost 4 bases to trimming and J lost 5 bases, with 12 bases between them. Germline assignment: CDR1 SNHLY and CDR2 FYNNEI. This CDR3 has 14 amino acids. Here the CDR3 DNA reads TGTGCCAGCAGTGTACAGGGATGGGACAATGAGCAGTTCTTC. Protein sequence: CASSVQGWDNEQFF.

This clonotype has at least ten counts. CDR3 protein: CASRQARTSGTDTQYF. The CDR3 nucleotides are TGTGCCAGCAGGCAAGCCCGTACTAGCGGCACAGATACGCAGTATTTT. The V gene is TRBV27, the J gene TRBJ2-3; 7 bases match TRBD2. The CDR3 totals 16 residues. Germline trimming cut 6 bases from V and 1 base from J; bases unmatched to any gene: 10. Germline V gene data show CDR1 as MNHEY and CDR2 as SMNVEV (reference sequence).

Many counts were recorded for this clonotype. The chain carries TRBV27 and TRBJ2-7, with D possibly matching TRBD1 (5 bases). Germline CDR1 is MNHEY and CDR2 is SMNVEV (reference sequence). The V end was cut by 2 bases, the J end by 2 bases, with 10 bases between. The CDR3 contains 14 residues. The CDR3 is CASSLQGNAYEQYF. CDR3 in DNA: TGTGCCAGCAGTTTACAGGGAAACGCCTACGAGCAGTACTTC.

Many counts were recorded for this clonotype. The V call is TRBV5-5, the J call TRBJ1-5; possible D gene TRBD1, 5 bases. Germline assignment: CDR1 SGHKS and CDR2 YYEKEE (reference sequence). This CDR3 comprises 16 residues. V was pared by 4 bases and J by 1 base, with 15 bases between. DNA of the CDR3: TGTGCCAGCAGCCGTTTCGGGGACCGCAGCAATCAGCCCCAGCATTTT. The encoded protein is CASSRFGDRSNQPQHF.

In this sample, this clonotype turned up many times. CDR3 protein: CSARDPKYNSPLHF. CDR3 bases: TGCAGTGCTAGAGATCCAAAGTATAATTCACCCCTCCACTTT. The chain uses TRBV20-1 and TRBJ1-6; no definite D call. The CDR3 totals 14 residues. CDR1 and CDR2 (germline): DFQATT, SNEGSKA (reference sequence). The V and J ends lost 0 bases and 4 bases respectively, with 7 bases between them.

Many counts were recorded for this clonotype. The V call is TRBV7-9, the J call TRBJ2-3; TRBD1 matches at 7 bases. Germline V gene lookup returns CDR1 SEHNR and CDR2 FQNEAQ (reference sequence). This CDR3 is 15 amino acids long. V gave up 11 bases and J gave up 2 bases; unmatched junction bases: 13. CDR3 residues: CAPNPPGGNTDTQYF. The CDR3 bases are TGTGCCCCAAACCCCCCAGGGGGAAACACAGATACGCAGTATTTT.

This clonotype occurred many times. The chain is built from TRBV15 and TRBJ2-1; 7 bases agree with TRBD1. Germline V gene sequence: CDR1 LNHNV, CDR2 YYDKDF (reference sequence). The CDR3 extends over 14 amino acids. The V and J ends lost 7 bases and 3 bases, in that order; junction bases with no gene match: 6. The CDR3 sequence: CATIPGTDYNEQFF. The CDR3 DNA sequence: TGTGCCACCATTCCCGGGACAGACTACAATGAGCAGTTCTTC.

This clonotype was recorded many times. The CDR3 DNA follows: TGTGCCAGCAGTTCCCCCGGGACGGGACCAACCAAGCAGTACTTC. As protein: CASSSPGTGPTKQYF. V gene TRBV28 combines with J gene TRBJ2-7; D tentatively fits TRBD1 or TRBD2 (5 bases each). Looked up from germline, CDR1 is MDHEN and CDR2 is SYDVKM. CDR3 length equals 15 residues. V lost 4 bases to trimming and J lost 8 bases, with 21 bases between them.

V and J are TRBV15 and TRBJ2-3; D ambiguous. The CDR3 has 15 residues. Germline V lookup: CDR1 LNHNV, CDR2 YYDKDF (reference sequence). V dropped 3 bases and J dropped 7 bases, with 17 bases sitting between them. CDR3 protein: CATSREYVGVNTQYF. Here the CDR3 DNA reads TGTGCCACCAGCAGGGAATACGTAGGTGTAAATACGCAGTATTTT.

This clonotype was seen only a few times. The chain couples TRBV5-1 to TRBJ1-4, with a tentative D call TRBD1 (5 bases). V dropped 4 bases and J dropped 10 bases, with 17 bases sitting between them. The CDR3 extends over 14 amino acids. The V gene's germline CDR1 is SGHRS and CDR2 YFSETQ. The CDR3 loop reads CASSIGTLGGKLFF. The CDR3 coding sequence is TGCGCCAGCAGCATCGGGACTCTTGGGGGAAAACTGTTTTTT.

This clonotype was seen repeatedly, ten times or more. The V and J genes are TRBV20-1 and TRBJ1-6, with TRBD1 identical over 11 bases. Germline V lookup: CDR1 DFQATT, CDR2 SNEGSKA (reference sequence). Germline trimming cut 4 bases from V and 6 bases from J; bases unmatched to any gene: 2. The CDR3 sequence is 14 residues long. The CDR3 coding sequence is TGCAGTGCTACGGACAGGGGGCGTAATTCACCCCTCCACTTT. It is translated as CSATDRGRNSPLHF.

This clonotype has a count of ten or more. This chain uses TRBV10-2 with TRBJ2-2; 8 bases agree with TRBD1. CDR3 length equals 14 residues. From germline, CDR1 is WSHSY and CDR2 SAAADI. V was clipped by 4 bases and J by 5 bases; unmatched bases: 3. The CDR3 loop reads CASSVNRGTGELFF. CDR3 DNA: TGCGCCAGCAGTGTGAACAGGGGGACCGGGGAGCTGTTTTTT.

This clonotype has ten or more counts. CDR3 residues: CASSYRDRRYEQYF. The CDR3, as DNA: TGTGCCAGCAGTTACCGGGACAGACGTTACGAGCAGTACTTC. The V gene is TRBV6-5, the J gene TRBJ2-7; TRBD1 matches at 7 bases. Germline lookup yields CDR1 MNHEY and CDR2 SVGAGI. This CDR3 contains 14 residues. V shed 2 bases and J 4 bases; nucleotides not matched to a gene: 5.

This clonotype was seen repeatedly, ten times or more. The genes are TRBV20-1 and TRBJ2-3; 11 bases are shared with TRBD2. V lost 0 bases and J lost 3; bases outside the gene matches: 5. Germline V CDR1 and CDR2: DFQATT, SNEGSKA (reference sequence). This CDR3 spans 16 amino acids. CDR3: CSARDLAGGETDTQYF. In DNA, the CDR3 is TGCAGTGCTAGAGATCTAGCGGGGGGTGAGACAGATACGCAGTATTTT.

This clonotype was counted at least ten times. The chain is built from TRBV9 and TRBJ1-5; D may be TRBD1 (6 bases). The CDR3 is made up of 14 amino acids. The V and J ends lost 3 bases and 11 bases respectively, with 18 bases between them. Germline CDR1 SGDLS, CDR2 YYNGEE. The CDR3 DNA sequence: TGTGCCAGCAGCGAGGGGACACCAGGATCAGCCCAGCATTTT. As protein: CASSEGTPGSAQHF. The full variable domain, with the rest looked up from reference TRBV9 and TRBJ1-5, is DSGVTQTPKHLITATGQRVTLRCSPRSGDLSVYWYQQSLDQGLQFLIQYYNGEERAKGNILERFSAQQFPDLHSELNLSSLELGDSALYFCASSEGTPGSAQHFGDGTRLSIL.

This clonotype appeared many times. The V and J genes are TRBV7-2 and TRBJ2-7, with D possibly TRBD2 on 5 matching bases. The CDR3 covers 15 residues. From germline, CDR1 is SGHTA and CDR2 FQGNSA. With 1 base removed from V and 2 bases from J, the gap between germline ends came to 12 bases. The CDR3, as DNA: TGTGCCAGCAGCTTAGGGCTAGCTGAGACCTACGAGCAGTACTTC. This translates into CASSLGLAETYEQYF.

In its sample, this clonotype was seen many times. This chain joins TRBV7-8 and TRBJ2-7, with TRBD1 identical over 7 bases. This CDR3 is 14 amino acids long. CDR1 is SGHVS, CDR2 FQNEAQ, per germline. The J segment lost 2 bases and the V segment lost 3 bases, leaving 4 bases of the junction unmatched. This chain's CDR3 is CASSFDRVAYEQYF. CDR3 coding DNA: TGTGCCAGCAGCTTCGACAGGGTAGCCTACGAGCAGTACTTC.

This chain connects TRBV7-3 to TRBJ2-3; D is ambiguous. In germline, CDR1 is SGHTA, CDR2 FQGTGA. Trimming cost V 0 bases and J 0 bases, with 16 bases left between them. The CDR3 spans 18 residues. CDR3 in amino acids: CASSLTRESMLSTDTQYF. The DNA of the CDR3 is TGTGCCAGCAGCTTAACCAGAGAATCTATGCTTAGCACAGATACGCAGTATTTT.

Many counts were recorded for this clonotype. This CDR3 is CATSRGNERRETQYF. The CDR3 DNA follows: TGTGCCACCAGCAGAGGCAACGAGAGGAGAGAGACCCAGTACTTC. The chain joins TRBV15 to TRBJ2-5; D call uncertain. In germline, CDR1 is LNHNV, CDR2 YYDKDF (reference sequence). Trimming left V 1 base short and J 4 bases short, with 13 bases between. There are 15 residues in the CDR3.

This clonotype was recorded many times. CDR3 nucleotides: TGTGCCACCAGCAGAGTGGGACTAGCTTCCCAGAGTGAGCAGTTCTTC. Its protein is CATSRVGLASQSEQFF. The rearrangement links TRBV15 to TRBJ2-1; 9 nucleotides align to TRBD2. The V gene's germline CDR1 is LNHNV and CDR2 YYDKDF (reference sequence). Trimming took 1 base from V and 9 from J; bases not matched to a gene: 10. This CDR3 is 16 amino acids long.

This clonotype was seen ten or more times. The CDR3 reads CASSAQGMNTEAFF. The CDR3 coding sequence is TGTGCCAGCAGTGCACAGGGTATGAACACTGAAGCTTTCTTT. The gene calls are TRBV12-3 or TRBV12-4 and TRBJ1-1; maybe TRBD1 (6 bases). CDR3 length equals 14 residues. The V end was cut by 5 bases, the J end by 0 bases, with 10 bases between.

This clonotype was recorded a few times. DNA for the CDR3: TGCAGCGTCGCTGGTTGGACAATTGACACTGAAGCTTTCTTT. Translation gives CSVAGWTIDTEAFF. The rearrangement links TRBV29-1 to TRBJ1-1; TRBD1 is a possible D gene (5 bases). The length of the CDR3 is 14 residues. The germline CDR1 and CDR2 sequences are SQVTM and ANQGSEA. Trimming took off 6 bases at V and 3 bases at J, with 17 bases between the two ends. The whole variable domain, remainder taken from reference TRBV29-1 and TRBJ1-1, is SAVISQKPSRDICQRGTSLTIQCQVDSQVTMMFWYRQQPGQSLTLIATANQGSEATYESGFVIDKFPISRPNLTFSTLTVSNMSPEDSSIYLCSVAGWTIDTEAFFGQGTRLTVV.

This clonotype was seen many times. This chain uses TRBV20-1 with TRBJ2-2, with TRBD1 as a possible D gene (6 bases). V shed 6 bases and J shed 3 bases, with 17 bases lying between them. The CDR3 consists of 15 residues. Per the germline V gene, CDR1 is DFQATT and CDR2 is SNEGSKA (reference sequence). CDR3 protein: CSASGAGSDTGELFF. The CDR3 DNA is TGCAGTGCATCAGGGGCGGGCTCGGACACCGGGGAGCTGTTTTTT.

This clonotype has a count of ten or more. The V and J genes are TRBV2 and TRBJ2-7; 9 nucleotides line up with TRBD1. V was pared by 5 bases and J by 4 bases, with 6 bases of the junction left unmatched. The CDR3 has 14 residues. Per germline, CDR1 SNHLY and CDR2 FYNNEI. The CDR3 DNA reads as TGTGCCAGCAGTCCGGGACAGGGTTGGTACGAGCAGTACTTC. Residues: CASSPGQGWYEQYF.

This clonotype was seen repeatedly, ten times or more. This sequence joins TRBV5-6 and TRBJ2-7; the D gene is possibly TRBD1 (6 bases). V was shortened by 4 bases and J by 3 bases, with 20 bases between the two germline ends. The V gene's germline CDR1 is SGHDT and CDR2 YYEEEE. The length of the CDR3 is 16 residues. The chain's CDR3 is CASSLNPGAIVYEQYF. CDR3 bases: TGTGCCAGCAGCCTTAACCCAGGGGCTATAGTCTACGAGCAGTACTTC.

This clonotype was counted many times. V is TRBV7-2 and J is TRBJ2-5; D gene ambiguous. Trimming cost V 4 bases and J 10 bases, with 13 bases left between them. The germline V gene encodes CDR1 SGHTA and CDR2 FQGNSA. The CDR3 extends over 12 amino acids. The CDR3 protein is CASSSPALGQYF. The CDR3, as DNA: TGTGCCAGCAGCTCCCCCGCCTTGGGCCAGTACTTC.

This clonotype was seen many times. V and J are TRBV10-3 and TRBJ2-1; D is ambiguous. Trimming removed 0 bases at V and 5 bases at J, with 11 bases between. The CDR3 length is 15 residues. Germline V gene data show CDR1 as ENHRY and CDR2 as SYGVKD. CDR3 protein: CAISESGLGDNEQFF. CDR3 nucleotides: TGTGCCATCAGTGAGTCGGGGTTGGGCGACAATGAGCAGTTCTTC.

This clonotype has at least ten counts. J is TRBJ2-5 and V is TRBV15, with TRBD1 as a possible D gene (6 bases). V was trimmed by 4 bases and J by 4 bases, leaving 13 bases between them. The CDR3 has 14 amino acids. Germline V CDR1 and CDR2: LNHNV, YYDKDF (reference sequence). In nucleotides, the CDR3 is TGTGCCACCAGCACCTGGACAGTGAGAGAGACCCAGTACTTC. It codes for CATSTWTVRETQYF.